Shown below are 28 T cell receptor beta chains from a single sample sequenced in a study of spatial heterogeneity in lung cancer. Time point reported: blood at routine non-recurrence follow-up after resection. MiXCR was run by TCRdb on the 5' RACE reads, yielding one entry per CDR3 protein. This sample has 60,000 to 85,000 distinct CDR3 sequences, with about 8.2% found just once. Sequences were derived from PBMCs, sampled at follow-up. These receptor sequences come from a female donor with early-stage non-small cell lung cancer.

This clonotype was observed a few times. The chain combines TRBV28 with TRBJ2-1, with D hard to call. There are 13 residues in the CDR3. Germline CDR1 and CDR2: MDHEN and SYDVKM. V was trimmed by 3 bases and J by 2 bases, leaving 5 bases between them. The CDR3: CASSFSTYNEQFF. Written as DNA, the CDR3 is TGTGCCAGCAGTTTCAGCACCTACAATGAGCAGTTCTTC. Looking up the rest from reference TRBV28 and TRBJ2-1 gives the full variable domain: DVKVTQSSRYLVKRTGEKVFLECVQDMDHENMFWYRQDPGLGLRLIYFSYDVKMKEKGDIPEGYSVSREKKERFSLILESASTNQTSMYLCASSFSTYNEQFFGPGTRLTVL.

The chain is built from TRBV15 and TRBJ1-4; D gene uncertain. With 0 bases removed from V and 5 bases from J, the gap between germline ends came to 13 bases. Germline V gene data show CDR1 as LNHNV and CDR2 as YYDKDF (reference sequence). The CDR3 spans 16 residues. This chain's CDR3 is CATSRDHLGRNEKLFF. CDR3 DNA sequence: TGTGCCACCAGCAGAGATCATCTCGGAAGAAATGAAAAACTGTTTTTT.

The sample holds many counts of this clonotype. This rearrangement joins TRBV27 to TRBJ1-1; the D gene is possibly TRBD1 (5 bases). Looked up from germline, CDR1 is MNHEY and CDR2 is SMNVEV (reference sequence). Trimming shortened V by 2 bases and J by 0 bases, and 10 bases separated the two germline ends. The CDR3 covers 15 residues. CDR3 bases: TGTGCCAGCAGTTTACAGGGCACCCTGAACACTGAAGCTTTCTTT. This translates into CASSLQGTLNTEAFF.

This clonotype was picked up a small number of times. The chain is built from TRBV7-8 and TRBJ2-5, with TRBD1 matching 10 bases. The V gene end was trimmed by 5 bases and the J gene end by 5 bases; junction bases not matched to a gene: 2. From germline, CDR1 is SGHVS and CDR2 FQNEAQ. This CDR3 has 13 residues. The CDR3 DNA is TGTGCCAGCAGCGAGGGACAGGGGGAGACCCAGTACTTC. Translated: CASSEGQGETQYF.

This clonotype was seen many times. The CDR3 reads CSVEIGEEKLFF. The CDR3 nucleotides are TGCAGCGTGGAAATCGGTGAGGAAAAACTGTTTTTT. The gene calls are TRBV29-1 and TRBJ1-4, with D hard to call. The germline V gene has CDR1 SQVTM and CDR2 ANQGSEA. The CDR3 spans 12 residues. Trimming took off 6 bases at V and 8 bases at J, with 13 bases between the two ends.

This clonotype was seen more than once but under ten times. The chain carries TRBV5-4 and TRBJ2-5; D unclear. Trimming cost V 1 base and J 1 base, with 11 bases left between them. Germline V gene data show CDR1 as SGHNT and CDR2 as YYREEE (reference sequence). This CDR3 is 15 amino acids long. This chain's CDR3 is CASSLYAGFQETQYF. The CDR3 bases are TGTGCCAGCAGCTTGTATGCAGGTTTCCAAGAGACCCAGTACTTC.

This clonotype came up many times. The chain is built from TRBV4-2 and TRBJ2-5; weak D call: TRBD2 (6 bases). The germline V gene has CDR1 LGHNA and CDR2 YNFKEQ. V lost 2 bases, J lost 5 bases, and 9 bases lay in between. CDR3 length: 13 residues. Here the CDR3 DNA reads TGTGCCAGCAGCCAACCAGGAGGGGAGACCCAGTACTTC. Amino acid sequence: CASSQPGGETQYF.

This clonotype was counted only a few times. The chain couples TRBV4-1 to TRBJ2-1, with 8 bases aligning to TRBD1. Trimming at V came to 4 bases and at J to 4 bases, leaving 6 bases not matched to a gene. The germline V gene has CDR1 MGHRA and CDR2 YSYEKL. The CDR3 has 15 amino acids. CDR3: CASSLGGQGYNEQFF. For the CDR3, the DNA is TGCGCCAGCAGCCTCGGCGGACAGGGTTACAATGAGCAGTTCTTC.

This clonotype has a count of ten or more. The chain combines TRBV12-3 or TRBV12-4 with TRBJ2-1, with D uncertain. The CDR3 contains 13 residues. V lost 0 bases to trimming and J lost 6 bases, with 6 bases between them. The CDR3 spells CASSLARSNEQFF. The CDR3 bases are TGTGCCAGCAGTTTAGCGCGTAGCAATGAGCAGTTCTTC.

This clonotype was seen a few times. This sequence joins TRBV7-9 and TRBJ2-1, with 10 bases matching TRBD2. The CDR3 covers 15 residues. J was trimmed by 6 bases and V by 5 bases; bases with no gene match: 7. Per the germline V gene, CDR1 is SEHNR and CDR2 is FQNEAQ (reference sequence). The CDR3 sequence is CASSPSGSLTNEQFF. In nucleotides, the CDR3 is TGTGCCAGCAGCCCTAGCGGGAGCCTCACCAATGAGCAGTTCTTC.

This clonotype was recorded at least ten times. This chain connects TRBV2 to TRBJ2-2; D tentatively reads TRBD1 or TRBD2 (5 bases each). Trimming removed 5 bases from V and 5 bases from J, with 9 bases in between. CDR1 is SNHLY and CDR2 is FYNNEI in the germline V gene. The CDR3 is 13 amino acids. CDR3 sequence (DNA): TGTGCCAGCAGTATCAGGGAGACCGGGGAGCTGTTTTTT. Its translation is CASSIRETGELFF.

In this sample, this clonotype turned up many times. V is TRBV4-1 and J is TRBJ2-2; no definite D call. The CDR3 covers 14 residues. V was clipped by 0 bases and J by 7 bases, with 9 bases between them. Germline V gives CDR1 MGHRA, CDR2 YSYEKL. CDR3 sequence: CASSQELRDGELFF. The CDR3 DNA is TGCGCCAGCAGCCAAGAATTAAGGGACGGGGAGCTGTTTTTT.

J is TRBJ1-2 and V is TRBV6-1, with unresolved D. V dropped 6 bases and J dropped 3 bases, with 14 bases sitting between them. This CDR3 region has 14 residues. Germline V gives CDR1 MNHNS, CDR2 SASEGT. CDR3 loop: CASSASSRDYGYTF. The CDR3 region has the DNA TGTGCCAGCAGCGCCAGCTCCCGGGACTATGGCTACACCTTC.

This clonotype was recorded at least ten times. The chain links TRBV29-1 to TRBJ2-7; no clear D. Germline CDR1 SQVTM, CDR2 ANQGSEA. This CDR3 is built from 14 residues. Trimming left V 3 bases short and J 3 bases short, with 15 bases between. CDR3 region: CSVEDGRYGYEQYF. Written as DNA, the CDR3 is TGCAGCGTTGAGGACGGTCGTTACGGCTACGAGCAGTACTTC.

This clonotype appeared many times. The J gene is TRBJ1-1, the V gene TRBV12-3 or TRBV12-4; D is uncertain. This CDR3 is 15 amino acids long. The germline V and J ends were trimmed by 4 bases and 6 bases, with 18 bases remaining between them. CDR3 DNA sequence: TGTGCCAGCAGTTCGGTCGTCGGGAGCAGCGCTGAAGCTTTCTTT. Residues: CASSSVVGSSAEAFF.

The CDR3 protein is CASSSNHGYTF. The CDR3 nucleotides are TGTGCCAGCAGCTCGAACCATGGCTACACCTTC. The chain employs TRBV5-4 and TRBJ1-2; D is uncertain. Germline-derived CDR1 and CDR2 are SGHNT and YYREEE (reference sequence). Trimming removed 3 bases at V and 6 bases at J, with 6 bases between. The CDR3 covers 11 residues.

This clonotype was seen ten or more times. This sequence joins TRBV5-1 and TRBJ2-7; D remains ambiguous. The germline V gene has CDR1 SGHRS and CDR2 YFSETQ. V was pared by 4 bases and J by 2 bases, with 16 bases between. The CDR3 has 15 residues. The CDR3 is CASSVSLDRTYEQYF. CDR3 coding DNA: TGCGCCAGCAGCGTCAGTCTAGACCGTACCTACGAGCAGTACTTC.

Only a few counts were recorded for this clonotype. The chain uses TRBV12-3 or TRBV12-4 and TRBJ2-2; TRBD1 agrees at 9 bases. The trim removed 6 bases at V and 4 bases at J, leaving 3 bases unmatched. The CDR3 runs 14 residues. The CDR3 reads CASRGTGTTGELFF. The CDR3 region has the DNA TGTGCCAGCAGGGGGACAGGGACCACCGGGGAGCTGTTTTTT.

As for this clonotype: A much larger clone differs by one base, so this may be a read error. The chain recombines TRBV12-3 or TRBV12-4 with TRBJ2-7; D gene uncertain. Trimming took 6 bases from V and 4 from J, leaving 16 bases between them. CDR3 length: 14 residues. The CDR3 DNA follows: TGTGCCAGCAGGGCGAGCAGGAGTCTATACGAGCAGTACTTC. Its translation is CASRASRSLYEQYF.

The sample holds a few counts of this clonotype. This chain links TRBV28 with TRBJ2-3; D is perhaps TRBD2 (5 bases). The CDR3 spans 13 residues. The germline V and J ends were trimmed by 3 bases and 4 bases, with 8 bases remaining between them. CDR1 is MDHEN and CDR2 is SYDVKM in the germline V gene. Here the CDR3 reads CASSFDYPDTQYF. The CDR3 DNA sequence: TGTGCCAGCAGTTTCGACTACCCAGATACGCAGTATTTT.

This clonotype was picked up many times. The V and J genes are TRBV11-2 and TRBJ1-5; D may be TRBD1 (5 bases). Trimming took 5 bases from V and 0 from J, leaving 8 bases between them. Per germline, CDR1 SGHAT and CDR2 FQNNGV. This CDR3 comprises 14 residues. The CDR3 coding sequence is TGTGCCAGCAGCCCCGACAGTAGCAATCAGCCCCAGCATTTT. Encoded protein: CASSPDSSNQPQHF.

This clonotype was observed many times. The CDR3 protein is CASSLDSGSTDTQYF. CDR3 nucleotide sequence: TGTGCCAGCAGCTTGGATAGCGGGAGCACAGATACGCAGTATTTT. The chain carries TRBV5-4 and TRBJ2-3; TRBD2 matches at 7 bases. The V gene's germline CDR1 is SGHNT and CDR2 YYREEE (reference sequence). After removal of 0 bases from V and 0 bases from J, the junction contained 1 base not matched to a gene. The CDR3 consists of 15 residues.

At least ten counts were recorded for this clonotype. V and J are TRBV18 and TRBJ1-1; 12 nucleotides line up with TRBD1. J lost 11 bases, V lost 1 base, and 5 bases had no gene match. CDR1 and CDR2 (germline): KGHSH, LQKENI. The CDR3 is 14 residues long. The CDR3 nucleotides are TGTGCCAGCTCACCACGGGACAGGGGGCTGACGGCTTTCTTT. Translation: CASSPRDRGLTAFF.

This clonotype was counted many times. V gene TRBV9 combines with J gene TRBJ1-1; a possible D gene is TRBD1 (5 bases). Trimming removed 0 bases at V and 8 bases at J, with 17 bases between. Germline values: CDR1 SGDLS, CDR2 YYNGEE. CDR3 length: 15 residues. In nucleotides, the CDR3 is TGTGCCAGCAGCGTAGGTTTGGGACGGCAGTCGGAAGCTTTCTTT. This translates into CASSVGLGRQSEAFF.

As concerns this clonotype: One end of the junction does not line up with germline, which may come from a read error. The CDR3 region is CANSPDRDTEAFF. The DNA for the CDR3 is TGTGCCAACTCACCAGACAGGGACACTGAAGCTTTCTTT. The rearrangement uses TRBV18 and TRBJ1-1, with 7 bases aligning to TRBD1. Germline V lookup: CDR1 KGHSH, CDR2 LQKENI. The CDR3 extends over 13 amino acids.

This clonotype was recorded many times. This chain joins TRBV7-2 and TRBJ2-2, with D uncertain. V dropped 2 bases and J dropped 3 bases, with 7 bases sitting between them. There are 14 residues in the CDR3. The germline V gene encodes CDR1 SGHTA and CDR2 FQGNSA. The CDR3 is CASSLRPDTGELFF. The CDR3 DNA is TGTGCCAGCAGCTTACGGCCCGACACCGGGGAGCTGTTTTTT.

CDR3 DNA sequence: TGCGCCAGCAGCTTGGTTTCTCAGAACACTGAAGCTTTCTTT. Its protein product is CASSLVSQNTEAFF. The chain recombines TRBV5-1 with TRBJ1-1; no reliable D call. Looked up from germline, CDR1 is SGHRS and CDR2 is YFSETQ. V was pared by 0 bases and J by 1 base, with 7 bases between. This CDR3 has 14 amino acids.

In this sample, this clonotype turned up a few times. The rearrangement uses TRBV6-6 and TRBJ1-1, with no clear D. V lost 10 bases to trimming and J lost 0 bases, with 6 bases between them. The germline CDR1 and CDR2 sequences are MNHNY and SVGAGI (reference sequence). The CDR3 extends over 11 amino acids. CDR3 residues: CATHLNTEAFF. The CDR3 region has the DNA TGTGCCACCCACCTGAACACTGAAGCTTTCTTT.